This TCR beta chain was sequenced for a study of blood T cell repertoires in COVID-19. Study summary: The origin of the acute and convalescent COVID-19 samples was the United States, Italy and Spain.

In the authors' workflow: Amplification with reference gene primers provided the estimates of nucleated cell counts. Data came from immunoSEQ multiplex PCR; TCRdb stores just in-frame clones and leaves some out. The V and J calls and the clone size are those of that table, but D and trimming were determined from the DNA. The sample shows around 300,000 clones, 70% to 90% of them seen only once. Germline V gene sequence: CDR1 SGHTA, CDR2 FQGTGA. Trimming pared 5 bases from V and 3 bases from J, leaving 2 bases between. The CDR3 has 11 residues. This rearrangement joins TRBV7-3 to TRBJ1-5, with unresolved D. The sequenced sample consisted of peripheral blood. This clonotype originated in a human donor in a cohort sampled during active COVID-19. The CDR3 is CASSLNQPQHF. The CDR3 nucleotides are TGTGCCAGCAGCCTCAATCAGCCCCAGCATTTT.